Below are 14 T cell receptor beta chains sequenced from a single sample in a study of cytomegalovirus exposure and HLA in healthy donors. The study ran its PCR with 60 Vbeta and 13 Jbeta primers. Generated by immunoSEQ multiplex PCR, the TCRdb table keeps only in-frame clones and is missing some. The data hold about 150,000 clones, with around three quarters observed a single time. Specimen: PBMCs. The receptor source for this set is a woman between 40 and 55 years old in good health and CMV-seronegative.

In its sample, this clone was seen a few times. The chain links TRBV7-9 to TRBJ2-1, with 8 positions matching TRBD2. This CDR3 contains 11 residues. Germline V gene data show CDR1 as SEHNR and CDR2 as FQNEAQ (reference sequence). Trimming cost V 3 bases and J 15 bases; bases outside gene matches: 4. CDR3 nucleotide sequence: TGTGCCAGCAGCTTCGGGGGGGCCGGGTTCTTC. Its protein product is CASSFGGAGFF.

The V and J genes are TRBV2 and TRBJ2-3; 10 nucleotides align to TRBD2. V was pared by 10 bases and J by 3 bases, with 10 bases of the junction left unmatched. CDR1 and CDR2 (germline): SNHLY, FYNNEI. This CDR3 has 15 amino acids. The CDR3 DNA follows: TGTGCCACCAAAATTGATAGCGGGGGGACAGATACGCAGTATTTT. Encoded protein: CATKIDSGGTDTQYF.

The genes are TRBV2 and TRBJ1-6; TRBD1 agrees at 10 bases. The ends lost 4 bases at V and 2 bases at J; junction bases unmatched: 11. CDR1 and CDR2 from the germline V gene are SNHLY and FYNNEI. The CDR3 has 19 amino acids. The CDR3 region has the DNA TGTGCCAGCAGTGGGGGGGACAGGGGAAAGCGCACCTATAATTCACCCCTCCACTTT. Protein sequence: CASSGGDRGKRTYNSPLHF.

This chain connects TRBV6-6 to TRBJ2-7; 9 bases fit TRBD1. CDR1 is MNHNY and CDR2 is SVGAGI in the germline V gene (reference sequence). This CDR3 has 15 residues. V dropped 6 bases and J dropped 2; count of bases not matched to a gene: 8. CDR3 nucleotide sequence: TGTGCCAGCAGAGGATTCGGGACAGGGCCCTACGAGCAGTACTTC. As protein: CASRGFGTGPYEQYF.

V and J are TRBV6-5 and TRBJ1-2, with 8 bases fitting TRBD1. Trimming took 6 bases from V and 4 from J; bases not matched to a gene: 10. Germline V lookup: CDR1 MNHEY, CDR2 SVGAGI. The CDR3 is made up of 15 amino acids. CDR3 residues: CASSRTGHTSYGYTF. In nucleotides, the CDR3 is TGTGCCAGCAGCCGGACAGGGCACACATCCTATGGCTACACCTTC.

The chain uses TRBV11-2 and TRBJ2-5; 7 nucleotides match TRBD1. CDR1 is SGHAT and CDR2 is FQNNGV in the germline V gene. The CDR3 runs 15 residues. Losses at the gene ends were 5 bases for V and 4 bases for J; bases not matched to a gene: 10. The CDR3 DNA reads TGTGCCAGCAGCCCCCGGGAAAGGGGGCGAGAGACCCAGTACTTC. This gives the protein CASSPRERGRETQYF. The full variable domain, rest sourced from reference TRBV11-2 and TRBJ2-5, is EAGVAQSPRYKIIEKRQSVAFWCNPISGHATLYWYQQILGQGPKLLIQFQNNGVVDDSQLPKDRFSAERLKGVDSTLKIQPAKLEDSAVYLCASSPRERGRETQYFGPGTRLLVL.

The V gene is TRBV27, the J gene TRBJ1-1; D unclear. V dropped 3 bases and J dropped 4 bases, with 9 bases sitting between them. The CDR3 runs to 13 residues. CDR1 and CDR2 from the germline V gene are MNHEY and SMNVEV (reference sequence). This CDR3 reads CASSFSAGTEAFF. The CDR3 nucleotides read TGTGCCAGCAGTTTTTCCGCGGGCACTGAAGCTTTCTTT.

This clone showed up just once. The chain employs TRBV11-2 and TRBJ2-5; 8 bases fit TRBD1. There are 16 residues in the CDR3. The trim removed 5 bases at V and 4 bases at J, leaving 12 bases unmatched. Germline V gene sequence: CDR1 SGHAT, CDR2 FQNNGV. The CDR3 here is CASSTRQGSTAETQYF. The CDR3 region has the DNA TGTGCCAGCAGCACCCGACAGGGGAGCACGGCAGAGACCCAGTACTTC.

This clone was found once. The V gene is TRBV29-1, the J gene TRBJ2-3; perhaps TRBD1 as D (5 bases). V was cut by 6 bases and J by 3 bases, with 19 bases left in between. The CDR3 contains 15 residues. Germline-derived CDR1 and CDR2 are SQVTM and ANQGSEA. CDR3 in DNA: TGCAGCGTCAACCAGGGAAGCACGCGGACAGATACGCAGTATTTT. This translates into CSVNQGSTRTDTQYF.

This clone has more than one count but fewer than ten. The rearrangement links TRBV28 to TRBJ2-7; D possibly corresponds to TRBD2 (6 bases). The CDR3 covers 15 residues. The ends were cut back, 3 bases at V and 3 bases at J, with 15 bases in the middle. Germline V gives CDR1 MDHEN, CDR2 SYDVKM. Here the CDR3 reads CASSLIRGDHYEQYF. CDR3 in DNA: TGTGCCAGCAGTTTGATTCGCGGGGACCACTACGAGCAGTACTTC.

This clone was counted only a few times. This rearrangement joins TRBV5-1 to TRBJ2-1; 7 bases align to TRBD2. The CDR3 spans 15 residues. With 4 bases clipped from V and 2 bases from J, the junction kept 6 bases outside the gene matches. The germline V gene has CDR1 SGHRS and CDR2 YFSETQ. The CDR3 reads CASSLGGVTYNEQFF. In DNA, the CDR3 is TGCGCCAGCAGCCTGGGGGGGGTGACCTACAATGAGCAGTTCTTC.

The V call is TRBV5-1, the J call TRBJ1-1, with a weak D call TRBD1 (5 bases). This CDR3 is 16 amino acids long. Germline values: CDR1 SGHRS, CDR2 YFSETQ. V was cut by 1 base and J by 0 bases, with 13 bases left in between. Here the CDR3 reads CASSLLFGGVNTEAFF. The CDR3, as DNA: TGCGCCAGCAGCTTGCTTTTCGGGGGGGTGAACACTGAAGCTTTCTTT.

The chain carries TRBV25-1 and TRBJ2-1; 9 bases agree with TRBD2. Per the germline V gene, CDR1 is MGHDK and CDR2 is SYGVNS. V gave up 0 bases and J gave up 8 bases; unmatched junction bases: 11. This CDR3 spans 17 amino acids. For the CDR3, the DNA is TGTGCCAGCAGTGAATATAGATCGGCGGGGGGGGTTGATGAGCAGTTCTTC. As protein: CASSEYRSAGGVDEQFF.

This chain links TRBV4-1 with TRBJ1-4; weak D call: TRBD1 (6 bases). V shed 6 bases and J shed 6 bases, with 14 bases lying between them. Germline CDR1 reads MGHRA; CDR2 reads YSYEKL. CDR3 length: 14 residues. CDR3 region: CASSPGVGDEKLFF. The CDR3 nucleotides read TGCGCCAGCAGTCCAGGGGTGGGGGATGAAAAACTGTTTTTT.